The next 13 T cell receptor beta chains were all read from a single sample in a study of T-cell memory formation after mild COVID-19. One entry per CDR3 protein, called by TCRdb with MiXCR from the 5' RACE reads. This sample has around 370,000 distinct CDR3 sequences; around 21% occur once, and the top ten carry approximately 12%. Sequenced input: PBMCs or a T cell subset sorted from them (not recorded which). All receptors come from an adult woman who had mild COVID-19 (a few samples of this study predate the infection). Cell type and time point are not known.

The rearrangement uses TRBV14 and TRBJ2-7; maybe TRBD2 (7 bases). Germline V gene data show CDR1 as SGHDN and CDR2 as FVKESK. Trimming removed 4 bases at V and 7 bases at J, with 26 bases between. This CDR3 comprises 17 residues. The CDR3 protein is CASSRDRGGPLSSEQYF. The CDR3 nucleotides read TGTGCCAGCAGCCGAGATCGCGGGGGCCCCCTCTCGTCTGAGCAGTACTTC.

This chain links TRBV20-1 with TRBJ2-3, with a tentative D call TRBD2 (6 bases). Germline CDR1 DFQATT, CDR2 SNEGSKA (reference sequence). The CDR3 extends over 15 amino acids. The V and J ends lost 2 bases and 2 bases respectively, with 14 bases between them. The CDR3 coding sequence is TGCAGTGCTAGACGGAACTGGGGGGTCACAGATACGCAGTATTTT. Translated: CSARRNWGVTDTQYF.

The CDR3 sequence is CASSFRASTDTQYF. DNA for the CDR3: TGTGCCAGCAGTTTCAGGGCTAGCACAGATACGCAGTATTTT. This sequence joins TRBV12-3 or TRBV12-4 and TRBJ2-3, with D perhaps TRBD1 (5 bases). Deletions cut 3 bases from V and 0 bases from J, with 7 bases between. The CDR3 is 14 residues long.

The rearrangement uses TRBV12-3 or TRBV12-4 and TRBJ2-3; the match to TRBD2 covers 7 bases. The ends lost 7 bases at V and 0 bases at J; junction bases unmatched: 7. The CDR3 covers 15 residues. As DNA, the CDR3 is TGTGCCAGCACCTATAGCGGGCCTAGCACAGATACGCAGTATTTT. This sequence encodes CASTYSGPSTDTQYF.

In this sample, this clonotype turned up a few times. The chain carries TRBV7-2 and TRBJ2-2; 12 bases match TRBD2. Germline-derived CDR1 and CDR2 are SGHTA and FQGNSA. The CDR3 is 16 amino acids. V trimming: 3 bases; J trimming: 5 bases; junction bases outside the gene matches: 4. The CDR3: CASSLTSGSYTGELFF. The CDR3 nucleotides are TGTGCCAGCAGCTTGACTAGCGGGAGCTATACCGGGGAGCTGTTTTTT.

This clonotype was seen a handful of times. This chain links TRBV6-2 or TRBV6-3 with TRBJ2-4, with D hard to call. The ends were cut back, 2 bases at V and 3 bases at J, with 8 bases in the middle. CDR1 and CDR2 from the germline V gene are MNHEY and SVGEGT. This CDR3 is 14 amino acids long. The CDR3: CASSYPAYKNIQYF. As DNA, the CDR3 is TGTGCCAGCAGTTACCCCGCATACAAAAACATTCAGTACTTC.

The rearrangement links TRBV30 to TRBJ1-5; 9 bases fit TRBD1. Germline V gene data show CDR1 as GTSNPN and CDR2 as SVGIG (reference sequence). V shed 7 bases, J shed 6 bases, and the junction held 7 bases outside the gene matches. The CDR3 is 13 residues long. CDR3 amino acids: CASATGGSQPQHF. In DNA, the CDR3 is TGTGCCTCCGCGACAGGGGGAAGTCAGCCCCAGCATTTT.

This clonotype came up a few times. The CDR3 DNA reads as TGTGCCAGCAGCGTCTCCGGGACAGGGGGGTCCTACGAGCAGTACTTC. Translated, it gives CASSVSGTGGSYEQYF. The rearrangement uses TRBV9 and TRBJ2-7, with 11 bases matching TRBD1. CDR1 is SGDLS, CDR2 YYNGEE, per germline. The CDR3 has 16 amino acids. V gave up 2 bases and J gave up 1 base; unmatched junction bases: 5.

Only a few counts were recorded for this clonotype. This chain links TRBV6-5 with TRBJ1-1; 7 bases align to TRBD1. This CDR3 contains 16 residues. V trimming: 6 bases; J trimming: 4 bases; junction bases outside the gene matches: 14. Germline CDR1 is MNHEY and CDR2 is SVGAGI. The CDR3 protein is CASSSRPGQSGTEAFF. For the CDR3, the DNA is TGTGCCAGCAGCTCCCGCCCGGGACAGTCGGGCACTGAAGCTTTCTTT.

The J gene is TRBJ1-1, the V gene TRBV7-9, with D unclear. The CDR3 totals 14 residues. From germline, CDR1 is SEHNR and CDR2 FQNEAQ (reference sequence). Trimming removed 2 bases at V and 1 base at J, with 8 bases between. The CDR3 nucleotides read TGTGCCAGCAGCTTACGGCAGTCGAACACTGAAGCTTTCTTT. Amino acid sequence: CASSLRQSNTEAFF.

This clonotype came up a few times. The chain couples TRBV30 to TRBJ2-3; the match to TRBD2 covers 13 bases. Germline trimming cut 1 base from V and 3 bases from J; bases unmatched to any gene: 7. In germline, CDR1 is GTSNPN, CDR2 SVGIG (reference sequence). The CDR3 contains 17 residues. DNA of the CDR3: TGTGCCTGGAGTGCCGGCTGGACTAGCGGGAGAACAGATACGCAGTATTTT. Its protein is CAWSAGWTSGRTDTQYF.

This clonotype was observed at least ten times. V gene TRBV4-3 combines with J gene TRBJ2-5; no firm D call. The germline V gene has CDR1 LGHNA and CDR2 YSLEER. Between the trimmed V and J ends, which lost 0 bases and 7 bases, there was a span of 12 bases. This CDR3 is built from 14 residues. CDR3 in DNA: TGCGCCAGCAGCCAAGAAGGTCAAGCTGGGACCCAGTACTTC. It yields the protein CASSQEGQAGTQYF.

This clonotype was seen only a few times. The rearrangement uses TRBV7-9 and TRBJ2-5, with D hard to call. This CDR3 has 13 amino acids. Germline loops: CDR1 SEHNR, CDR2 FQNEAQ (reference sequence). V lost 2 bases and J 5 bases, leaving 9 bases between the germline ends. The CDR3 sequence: CASSLPPVETQYF. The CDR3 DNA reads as TGTGCCAGCAGCTTACCCCCCGTGGAGACCCAGTACTTC.